This TCR beta chain was obtained from a study of cytomegalovirus exposure and HLA in healthy donors. Study conclusions and caveats: Later, TCR association rates were found to vary by HLA locus, highest for DRB1 and lowest for HLA-C. Later analysis revealed greater clonal expansion in HLA-associated TCR beta chains than in equally common others.

V gave up 3 bases and J gave up 4 bases; unmatched junction bases: 9. CDR1 and CDR2 (germline): MGHRA, YSYEKL. The CDR3 contains 18 residues. The PCR employed 60 Vbeta primers together with 13 Jbeta primers. Here immunoSEQ multiplex PCR was the method, and the copy in TCRdb shows in-frame clones only, minus some. The sample has over 150,000 clones; 71% are singletons. In the case of this clone: The antigen remains undetermined.

Healthy bone marrow donors made up the cohort. The V and J genes are TRBV4-1 and TRBJ2-3, with 14 bases matching TRBD2. Sequencing was performed on PBMCs. This TCR derives from a woman aged 30 to 39 in good health and CMV-seronegative. CDR3 in amino acids: CASSQGTSGGPSADTQYF. For the CDR3, the DNA is TGCGCCAGCAGCCAGGGGACTAGCGGGGGCCCTAGCGCAGATACGCAGTATTTT.